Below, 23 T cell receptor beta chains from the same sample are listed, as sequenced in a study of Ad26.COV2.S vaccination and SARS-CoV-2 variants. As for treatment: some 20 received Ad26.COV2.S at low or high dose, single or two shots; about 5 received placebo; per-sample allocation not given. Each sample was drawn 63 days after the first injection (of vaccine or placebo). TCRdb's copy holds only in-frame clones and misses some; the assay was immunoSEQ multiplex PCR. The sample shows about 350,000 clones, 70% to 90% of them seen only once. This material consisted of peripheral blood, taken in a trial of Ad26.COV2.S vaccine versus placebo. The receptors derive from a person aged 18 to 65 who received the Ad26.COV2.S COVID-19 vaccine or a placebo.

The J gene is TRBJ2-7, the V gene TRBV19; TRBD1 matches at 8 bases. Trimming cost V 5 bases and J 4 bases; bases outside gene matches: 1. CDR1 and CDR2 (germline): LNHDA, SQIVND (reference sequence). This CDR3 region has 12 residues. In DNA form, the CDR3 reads TGTGCCAGTAGTCGGACAGGGTACGAGCAGTACTTC. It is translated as CASSRTGYEQYF.

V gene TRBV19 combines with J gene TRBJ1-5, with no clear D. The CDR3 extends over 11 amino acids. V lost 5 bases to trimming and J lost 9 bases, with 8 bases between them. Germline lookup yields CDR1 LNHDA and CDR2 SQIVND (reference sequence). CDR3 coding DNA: TGTGCCAGTAGTGAATCTTGGCCCCAGCATTTT. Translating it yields CASSESWPQHF.

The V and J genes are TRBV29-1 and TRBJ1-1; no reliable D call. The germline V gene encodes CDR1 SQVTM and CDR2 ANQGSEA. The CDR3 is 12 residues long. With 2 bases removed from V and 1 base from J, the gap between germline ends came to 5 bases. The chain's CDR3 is CSVESANTEAFF. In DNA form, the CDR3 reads TGCAGCGTTGAATCAGCGAACACTGAAGCTTTCTTT.

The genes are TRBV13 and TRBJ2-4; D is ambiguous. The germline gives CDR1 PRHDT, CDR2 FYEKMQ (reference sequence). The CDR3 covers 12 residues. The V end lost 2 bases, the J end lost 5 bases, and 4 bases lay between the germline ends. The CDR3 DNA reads TGTGCCAGCAGCTTAAACGAAAACATTCAGTACTTC. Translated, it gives CASSLNENIQYF.

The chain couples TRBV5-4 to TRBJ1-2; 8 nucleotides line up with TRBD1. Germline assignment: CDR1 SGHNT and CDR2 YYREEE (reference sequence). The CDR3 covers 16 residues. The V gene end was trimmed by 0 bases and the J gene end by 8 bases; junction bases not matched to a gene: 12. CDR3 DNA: TGTGCCAGCAGCTTGGCGTCAGGGGGCACCCTTAGAGGCTACACCTTC. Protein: CASSLASGGTLRGYTF.

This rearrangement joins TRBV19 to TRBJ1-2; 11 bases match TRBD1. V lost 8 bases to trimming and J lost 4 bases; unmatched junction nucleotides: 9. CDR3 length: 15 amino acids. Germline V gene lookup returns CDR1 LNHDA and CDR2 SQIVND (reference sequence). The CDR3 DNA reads TGTGCCAGTCGGGACAGGGGGTTCCCTATCTATGGCTACACCTTC. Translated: CASRDRGFPIYGYTF.

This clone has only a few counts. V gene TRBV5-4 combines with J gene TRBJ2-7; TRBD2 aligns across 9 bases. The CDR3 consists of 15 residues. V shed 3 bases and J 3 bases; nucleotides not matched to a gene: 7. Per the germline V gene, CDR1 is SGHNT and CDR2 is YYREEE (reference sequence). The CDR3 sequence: CASSSGTSSLYEQYF. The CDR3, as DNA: TGTGCCAGCAGCTCGGGGACTAGCTCACTCTACGAGCAGTACTTC.

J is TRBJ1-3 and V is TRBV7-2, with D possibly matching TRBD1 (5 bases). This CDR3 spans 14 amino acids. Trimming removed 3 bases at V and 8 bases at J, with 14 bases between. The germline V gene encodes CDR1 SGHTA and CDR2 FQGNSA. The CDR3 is CASSLHGGLDTIYF. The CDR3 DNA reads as TGTGCCAGCAGCTTGCACGGGGGTTTGGACACCATATATTTT.

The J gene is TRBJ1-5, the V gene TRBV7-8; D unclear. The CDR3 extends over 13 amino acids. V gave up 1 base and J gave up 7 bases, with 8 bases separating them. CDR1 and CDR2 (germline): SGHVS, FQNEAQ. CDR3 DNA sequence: TGTGCCAGCAGCTTAGTTGATAGCCAGCCCCAGCATTTT. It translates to CASSLVDSQPQHF.

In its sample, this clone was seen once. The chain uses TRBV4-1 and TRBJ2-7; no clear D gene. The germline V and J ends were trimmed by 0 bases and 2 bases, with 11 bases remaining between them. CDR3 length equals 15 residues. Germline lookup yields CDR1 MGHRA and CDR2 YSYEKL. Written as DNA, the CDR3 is TGCGCCAGCAGCCAAGATTGGGCAGCCCCCTACGAGCAGTACTTC. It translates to CASSQDWAAPYEQYF.

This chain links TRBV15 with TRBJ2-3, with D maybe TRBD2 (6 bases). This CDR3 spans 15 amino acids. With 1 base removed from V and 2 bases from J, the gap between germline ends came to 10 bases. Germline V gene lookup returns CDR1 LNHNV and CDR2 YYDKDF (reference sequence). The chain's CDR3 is CATSRGWDSTDTQYF. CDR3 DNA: TGTGCCACCAGCAGAGGATGGGACTCCACAGATACGCAGTATTTT. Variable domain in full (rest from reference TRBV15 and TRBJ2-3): DAMVIQNPRYQVTQFGKPVTLSCSQTLNHNVMYWYQQKSSQAPKLLFHYYDKDFNNEADTPDNFQSRRPNTSFCFLDIRSPGLGDTAMYLCATSRGWDSTDTQYFGPGTRLTVL.

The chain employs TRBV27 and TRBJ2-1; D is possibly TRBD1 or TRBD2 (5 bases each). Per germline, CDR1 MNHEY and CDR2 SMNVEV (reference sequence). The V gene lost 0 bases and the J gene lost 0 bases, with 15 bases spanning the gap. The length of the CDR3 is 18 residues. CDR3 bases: TGTGCCAGCAGTTTATCCCAAACCGGGGCTAGCTCCTACAATGAGCAGTTCTTC. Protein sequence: CASSLSQTGASSYNEQFF.

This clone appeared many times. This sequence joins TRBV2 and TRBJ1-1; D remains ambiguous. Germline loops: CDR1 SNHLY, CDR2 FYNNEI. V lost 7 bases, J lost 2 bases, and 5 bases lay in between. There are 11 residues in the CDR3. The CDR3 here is CASTTNTEAFF. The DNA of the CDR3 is TGTGCCAGCACCACAAACACTGAAGCTTTCTTT.

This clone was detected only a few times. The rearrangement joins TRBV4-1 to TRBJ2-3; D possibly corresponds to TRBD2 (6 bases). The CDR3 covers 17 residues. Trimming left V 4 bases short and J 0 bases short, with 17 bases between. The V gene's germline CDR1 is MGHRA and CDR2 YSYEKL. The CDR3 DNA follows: TGCGCCAGCAGCCCCCTCCTAGCGTCCAGAAGCACAGATACGCAGTATTTT. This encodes CASSPLLASRSTDTQYF.

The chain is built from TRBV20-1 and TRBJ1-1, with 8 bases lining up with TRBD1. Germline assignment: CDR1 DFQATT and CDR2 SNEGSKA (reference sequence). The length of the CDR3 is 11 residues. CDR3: CSQTGGTEAFF. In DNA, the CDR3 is TGCAGCCAAACAGGGGGCACTGAAGCTTTCTTT.

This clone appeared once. CDR3 coding DNA: TGTGCCAGCAGCTTAACTCGCAGGGGCGGGATGACGCAGTATTTT. Translated: CASSLTRRGGMTQYF. J is TRBJ2-3 and V is TRBV7-9; D could derive from TRBD1 or TRBD2 (6 bases each). The CDR3 has 15 amino acids. CDR1 SEHNR and CDR2 FQNEAQ come from the germline V gene (reference sequence). V was clipped by 2 bases and J by 9 bases, with 18 bases between them.

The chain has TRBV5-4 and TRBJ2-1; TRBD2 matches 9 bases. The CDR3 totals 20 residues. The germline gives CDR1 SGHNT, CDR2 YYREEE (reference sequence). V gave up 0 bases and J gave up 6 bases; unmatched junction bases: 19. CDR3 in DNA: TGTGCCAGCAGCTTGGATAGGAGTGCGGGGGGGCATGGGGCCCCCAATGAGCAGTTCTTC. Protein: CASSLDRSAGGHGAPNEQFF.

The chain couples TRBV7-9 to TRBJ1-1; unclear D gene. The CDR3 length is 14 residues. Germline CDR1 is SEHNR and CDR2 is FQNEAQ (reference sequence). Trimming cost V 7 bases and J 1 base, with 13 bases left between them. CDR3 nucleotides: TGTGCCAGCATCTCTAGCGTTCCGAACACTGAAGCTTTCTTT. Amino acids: CASISSVPNTEAFF. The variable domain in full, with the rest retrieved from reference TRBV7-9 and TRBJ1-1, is DTGVSQNPRHKITKRGQNVTFRCDPISEHNRLYWYRQTLGQGPEFLTYFQNEAQLEKSRLLSDRFSAERPKGSFSTLEIQRTEQGDSAMYLCASISSVPNTEAFFGQGTRLTVV.

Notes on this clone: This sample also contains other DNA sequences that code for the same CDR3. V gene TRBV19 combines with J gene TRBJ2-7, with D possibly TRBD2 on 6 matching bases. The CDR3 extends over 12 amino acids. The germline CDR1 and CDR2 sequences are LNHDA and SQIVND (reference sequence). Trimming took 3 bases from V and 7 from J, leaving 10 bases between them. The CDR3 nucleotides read TGTGCCAGTAGTATTTTGGGGGGAGAGCAGTACTTC. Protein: CASSILGGEQYF.

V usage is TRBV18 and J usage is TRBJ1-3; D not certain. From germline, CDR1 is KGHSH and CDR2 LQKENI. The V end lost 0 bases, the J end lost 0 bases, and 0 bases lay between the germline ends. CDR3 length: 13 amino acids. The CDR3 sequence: CASSPPSGNTIYF. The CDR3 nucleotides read TGTGCCAGCTCACCACCCTCTGGAAACACCATATATTTT.

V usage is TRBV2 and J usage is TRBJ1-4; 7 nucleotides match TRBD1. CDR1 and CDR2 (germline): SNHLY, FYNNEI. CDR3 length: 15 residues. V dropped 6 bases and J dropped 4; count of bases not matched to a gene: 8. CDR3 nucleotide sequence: TGTGCCAGCAGCGCTATAGGGGACAGTAATGAAAAACTGTTTTTT. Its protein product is CASSAIGDSNEKLFF.

CDR3 region: CASSARGFPDTEAFF. Here the CDR3 DNA reads TGTGCCAGCAGCGCCCGGGGCTTCCCGGACACTGAAGCTTTCTTT. V is TRBV9 and J is TRBJ1-1, with D maybe TRBD1 (5 bases). The V end was cut by 3 bases, the J end by 3 bases, with 15 bases between. This CDR3 comprises 15 residues. Germline V gene sequence: CDR1 SGDLS, CDR2 YYNGEE.

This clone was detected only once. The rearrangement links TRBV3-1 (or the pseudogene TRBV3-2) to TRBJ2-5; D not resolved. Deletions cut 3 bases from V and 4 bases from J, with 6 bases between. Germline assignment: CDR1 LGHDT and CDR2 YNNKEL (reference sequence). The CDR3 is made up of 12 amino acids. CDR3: CASSQRIETQYF. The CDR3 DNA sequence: TGTGCCAGCAGCCAGAGGATAGAGACCCAGTACTTC.